What follows are 4 T cell receptor beta chains derived from one specimen sequenced in a study of blood T cell repertoires in COVID-19. Repertoires were generated with immunoSEQ multiplex PCR, while TCRdb's copy carries only in-frame clones and drops some. Counted here are 250,000 to 350,000 clones, roughly 88% occurring once; the ten biggest clones make up 0.87%. Material for sequencing was peripheral blood. Source of these receptors: a human donor with COVID-19, enrolled during active disease. The donor label of this sample is uncertain.

V is TRBV19 and J is TRBJ2-5; 11 bases match TRBD2. The V gene's germline CDR1 is LNHDA and CDR2 SQIVND (reference sequence). V shed 1 base, J shed 5 bases, and the junction held 3 bases outside the gene matches. The CDR3 length is 15 residues. The CDR3 nucleotides are TGTGCCAGTAGTATAGGGGGACTAGCGGCGGAGACCCAGTACTTC. This encodes CASSIGGLAAETQYF.

The rearrangement joins TRBV28 to TRBJ2-7; 10 nucleotides match TRBD1. CDR1 is MDHEN and CDR2 is SYDVKM in the germline V gene. There are 16 residues in the CDR3. The junction had 7 bases not matched to a gene; V was cut back by 5 bases and J by 0 bases. This CDR3 is CASSALGQGSSYEQYF. The CDR3 nucleotides are TGTGCCAGCAGTGCCTTGGGACAGGGGAGCTCCTACGAGCAGTACTTC. Using reference TRBV28 and TRBJ2-7 for the parts outside the CDR3, the full variable domain is DVKVTQSSRYLVKRTGEKVFLECVQDMDHENMFWYRQDPGLGLRLIYFSYDVKMKEKGDIPEGYSVSREKKERFSLILESASTNQTSMYLCASSALGQGSSYEQYFGPGTRLTVT.

CDR3 region: CASSPTGQLAGNTIYF. CDR3 coding DNA: TGTGCCAGCAGCCCGACGGGACAGTTGGCAGGAAACACCATATATTTT. The chain carries TRBV7-3 and TRBJ1-3, with 7 bases that match TRBD1. Germline trimming cut 5 bases from V and 4 bases from J; bases unmatched to any gene: 11. This CDR3 is built from 16 residues. The germline CDR1 and CDR2 sequences are SGHTA and FQGTGA.

CDR3 in DNA: TGTGCCAGCAGTGAAGACAGGAGATTCACAGATACGCAGTATTTT. Residues: CASSEDRRFTDTQYF. This chain joins TRBV6-1 and TRBJ2-3; tentative D call: TRBD1 (5 bases). The CDR3 extends over 15 amino acids. Deletions cut 1 base from V and 2 bases from J, with 10 bases between. Germline CDR1 and CDR2: MNHNS and SASEGT.